The T cell receptor (beta chain) described here comes from a study of regulatory T cells in long-lasting Graves disease. Sequencing libraries for TCR beta were prepared with iRepertoire HTBI primers and Arm-PCR of CDR3 regions. Via MiXCR, TCRdb re-called the multiplex PCR reads, giving one row per CDR3 protein. The sample holds approximately 540,000 distinct CDR3 sequences, 12% seen once. V was trimmed by 2 bases and J by 7 bases, leaving 15 bases between them. The CDR3 has 14 residues. The sample's time point: newly diagnosed GD, antithyroid drugs for less than 3 months. With RNA extracted from PBMCs as input, the TCR library was made. Into tubes containing EDTA, 8 to 9 milliliters of peripheral blood were drawn. General study findings and limits: The study found TRBV28, TRBJ1-2 and TRBJ2-5 favored in persistent disease. Accuracy could have been hurt by small sample size.

In the case of this clonotype: Antigen unknown. This may be a read error, as it is one base from a much larger clone.

The sample was also linked to a second study, of T cells in Graves' hyperthyroidism and ophthalmopathy.

The chain couples TRBV12-3 or TRBV12-4 to TRBJ2-7; D is unclear. The material sequenced was peripheral blood mononuclear cells (PBMCs), taken at new diagnosis, from a patient treated with antithyroid drugs. The source of this sequence is a woman in her 30s with Graves disease. Here the CDR3 reads CASSLHRRVNEQYF. DNA of the CDR3: TGTGCCAGCAGTTTACATAGACGGGTGAATGAGCAGTACTTC.